Ten or more counts support the clone carrying this T cell receptor (beta chain). This entry belongs to a study of T cell repertoires in cytomegalovirus infection. Study as a whole: Public TCR beta signatures provided an indication of both CMV infection and a matching HLA type.

Germline V gene data show CDR1 as SGHTA and CDR2 as FQGNSA. Trimming pared 1 base from V and 4 bases from J, leaving 10 bases between. The CDR3 consists of 14 residues. TCRdb re-called the reads with MiXCR, one entry per CDR3 protein. The sample shows fewer than 250,000 distinct CDR3 sequences, around an eighth of them seen only once. The TCR comes from a human donor in good health (CMV status not recorded). Some clones in this sample may be carry-over from other donors' samples. The chain employs TRBV7-2 and TRBJ1-2; D remains unclear. The sequencing sample was made of PBMCs. CDR3 in amino acids: CASSLGSSAYGYTF. CDR3 DNA: TGTGCCAGCAGCTTAGGGTCGTCCGCCTATGGCTACACCTTC.